This TCR beta chain came from a study of blood T cell repertoires in COVID-19. About the research overall: Sample material is recorded as cDNA or gDNA derived from T cells, B-cell-depleted T cells, or PBMCs.

Clones were read by immunoSEQ multiplex PCR, and TCRdb kept only the in-frame ones, dropping some. The sample yields over 250,000 clones, roughly nine tenths seen once. A Seattle source enrolled patients during active infection and followed them longitudinally. Trimming took 4 bases from V and 8 from J; bases not matched to a gene: 14. CDR1 SGHRS and CDR2 YFSETQ come from the germline V gene. This CDR3 is built from 15 residues. V gene TRBV5-1 combines with J gene TRBJ1-2, with 7 bases matching TRBD1. The clonotype originates from a woman in her 30s with COVID-19, enrolled during active disease. The source material was peripheral blood. CDR3 sequence reads: CASSPRQGEVGGYTF. In DNA, the CDR3 is TGCGCCAGCAGCCCTAGACAGGGAGAAGTGGGGGGCTACACCTTC.